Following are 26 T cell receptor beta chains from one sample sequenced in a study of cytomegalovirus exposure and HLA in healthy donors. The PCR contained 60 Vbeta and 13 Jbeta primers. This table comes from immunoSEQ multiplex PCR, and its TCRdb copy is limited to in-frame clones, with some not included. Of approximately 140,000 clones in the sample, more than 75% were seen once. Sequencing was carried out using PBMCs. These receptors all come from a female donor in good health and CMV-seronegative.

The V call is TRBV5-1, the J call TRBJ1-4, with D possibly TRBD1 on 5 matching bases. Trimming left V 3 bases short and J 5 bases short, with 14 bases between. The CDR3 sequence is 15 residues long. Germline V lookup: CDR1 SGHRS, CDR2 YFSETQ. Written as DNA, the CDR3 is TGCGCCAGCAGCTCGGAGGGGAGAATAAATGAAAAACTGTTTTTT. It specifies CASSSEGRINEKLFF.

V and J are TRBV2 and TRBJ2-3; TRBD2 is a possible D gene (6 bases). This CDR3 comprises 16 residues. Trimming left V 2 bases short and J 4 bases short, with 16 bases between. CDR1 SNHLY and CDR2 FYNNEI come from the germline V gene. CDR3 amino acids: CASSERRRADADTQYF. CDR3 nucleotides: TGTGCCAGCAGTGAAAGGCGGAGGGCCGATGCAGATACGCAGTATTTT.

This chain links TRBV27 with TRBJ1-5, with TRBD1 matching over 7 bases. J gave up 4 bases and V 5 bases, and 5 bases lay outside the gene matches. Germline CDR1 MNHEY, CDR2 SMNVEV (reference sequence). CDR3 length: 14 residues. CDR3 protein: CASSRQGTNQPQHF. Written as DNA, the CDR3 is TGTGCCAGCAGTCGACAGGGAACTAATCAGCCCCAGCATTTT.

CDR3 region: CASSIRGESGNTIYF. The CDR3, as DNA: TGTGCCAGTAGTATACGGGGTGAATCTGGAAACACCATATATTTT. V usage is TRBV19 and J usage is TRBJ1-3; D unclear. The CDR3 is made up of 15 amino acids. The V end lost 2 bases, the J end lost 1 base, and 9 bases lay between the germline ends. CDR1 is LNHDA, CDR2 SQIVND, per germline (reference sequence).

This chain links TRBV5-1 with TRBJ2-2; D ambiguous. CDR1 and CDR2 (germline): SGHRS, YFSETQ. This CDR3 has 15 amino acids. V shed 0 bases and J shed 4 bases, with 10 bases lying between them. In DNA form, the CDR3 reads TGCGCCAGCAGCTTGGTTACAATAGCCACCGGGGAGCTGTTTTTT. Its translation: CASSLVTIATGELFF.

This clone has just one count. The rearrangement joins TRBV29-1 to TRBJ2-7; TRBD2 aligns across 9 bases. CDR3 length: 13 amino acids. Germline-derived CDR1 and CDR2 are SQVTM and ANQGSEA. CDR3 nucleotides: TGCGGAAGGAGGGTAGCGGGAGCGGACGAGCAGTACTTC. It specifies CGRRVAGADEQYF.

Written as DNA, the CDR3 is TGTGCCAGCAGCTTAGAATGGAGTTCTGGAAACACCATATATTTT. Translated: CASSLEWSSGNTIYF. J is TRBJ1-3 and V is TRBV7-9; D is ambiguous. The germline CDR1 and CDR2 sequences are SEHNR and FQNEAQ (reference sequence). V lost 1 base and J 1 base, leaving 8 bases between the germline ends. This CDR3 has 15 residues.

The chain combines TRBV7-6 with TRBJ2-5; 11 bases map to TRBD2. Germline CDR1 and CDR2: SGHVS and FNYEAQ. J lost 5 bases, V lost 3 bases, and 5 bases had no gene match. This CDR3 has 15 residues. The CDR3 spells CASSLRLAGIETQYF. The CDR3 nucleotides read TGTGCCAGCAGCTTGCGACTAGCGGGGATCGAGACCCAGTACTTC.

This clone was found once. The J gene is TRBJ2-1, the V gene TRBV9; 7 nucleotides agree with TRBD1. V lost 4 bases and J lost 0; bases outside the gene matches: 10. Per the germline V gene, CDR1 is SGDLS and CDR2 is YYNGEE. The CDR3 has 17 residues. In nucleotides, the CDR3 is TGTGCCAGCAGCACCCAACAGGGGACCAGCTCCTACAATGAGCAGTTCTTC. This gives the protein CASSTQQGTSSYNEQFF.

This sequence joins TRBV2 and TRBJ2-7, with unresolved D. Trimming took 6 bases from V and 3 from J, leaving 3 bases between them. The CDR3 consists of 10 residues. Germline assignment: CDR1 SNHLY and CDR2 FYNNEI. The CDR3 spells CASSLYEQYF. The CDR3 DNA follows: TGTGCCAGCAGCCTCTACGAGCAGTACTTC.

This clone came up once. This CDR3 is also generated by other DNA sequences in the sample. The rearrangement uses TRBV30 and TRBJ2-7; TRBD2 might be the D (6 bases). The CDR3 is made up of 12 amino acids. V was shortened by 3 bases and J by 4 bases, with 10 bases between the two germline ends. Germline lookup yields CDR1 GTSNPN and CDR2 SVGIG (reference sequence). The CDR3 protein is CAWSRGGYEQYF. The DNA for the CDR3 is TGTGCCTGGAGCCGTGGGGGGTACGAGCAGTACTTC.

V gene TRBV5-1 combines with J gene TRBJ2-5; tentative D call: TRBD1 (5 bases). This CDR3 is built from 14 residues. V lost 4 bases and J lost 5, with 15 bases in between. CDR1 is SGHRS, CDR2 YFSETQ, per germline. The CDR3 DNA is TGCGCCAGCAGCCCGGACACCCGGTGGGAGACCCAGTACTTC. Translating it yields CASSPDTRWETQYF.

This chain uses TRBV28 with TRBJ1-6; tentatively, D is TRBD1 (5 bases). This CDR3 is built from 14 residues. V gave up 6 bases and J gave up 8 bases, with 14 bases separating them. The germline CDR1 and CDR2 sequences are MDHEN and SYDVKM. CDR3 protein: CASSPGPQHSPLHF. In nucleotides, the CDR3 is TGTGCCAGCAGCCCAGGGCCACAGCATTCACCCCTCCACTTT.

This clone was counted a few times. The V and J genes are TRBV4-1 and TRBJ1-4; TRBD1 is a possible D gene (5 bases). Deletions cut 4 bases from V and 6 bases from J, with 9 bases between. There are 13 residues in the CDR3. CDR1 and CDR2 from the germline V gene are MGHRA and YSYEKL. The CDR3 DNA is TGCGCCAGCAGCCGTGGGGGGGATGAAAAACTGTTTTTT. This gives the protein CASSRGGDEKLFF.

CDR3 sequence (DNA): TGTGCCAGCACCCCTCGGAGGGGATCCTACGAGCAGTACTTC. Its protein is CASTPRRGSYEQYF. The chain uses TRBV27 and TRBJ2-7; tentatively, D is TRBD2 (6 bases). Germline V gene lookup returns CDR1 MNHEY and CDR2 SMNVEV (reference sequence). The V and J ends lost 7 bases and 1 base respectively, with 14 bases between them. The CDR3 has 14 residues.

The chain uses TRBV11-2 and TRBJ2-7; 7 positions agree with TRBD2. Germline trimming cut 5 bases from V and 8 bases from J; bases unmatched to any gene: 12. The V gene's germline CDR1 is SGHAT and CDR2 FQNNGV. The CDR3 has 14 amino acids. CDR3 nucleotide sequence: TGTGCCAGCAGCCCCGTAGCGGGCTATACGAAGCAGTACTTC. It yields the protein CASSPVAGYTKQYF.

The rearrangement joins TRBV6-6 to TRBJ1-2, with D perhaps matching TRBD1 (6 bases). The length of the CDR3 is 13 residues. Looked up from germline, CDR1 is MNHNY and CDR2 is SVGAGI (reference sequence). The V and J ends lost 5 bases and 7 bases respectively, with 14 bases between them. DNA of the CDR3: TGTGCCAGCAGTCCCCCCGGGGGGCGTGGCTACACCTTC. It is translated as CASSPPGGRGYTF.

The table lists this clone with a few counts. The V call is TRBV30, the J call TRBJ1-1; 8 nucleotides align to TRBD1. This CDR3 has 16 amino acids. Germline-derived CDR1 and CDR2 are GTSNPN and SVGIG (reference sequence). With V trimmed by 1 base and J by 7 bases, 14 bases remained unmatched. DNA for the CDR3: TGTGCCTGGAGTGAGGAGGGCAGGGGGCGCCTCGGTGAAGCTTTCTTT. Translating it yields CAWSEEGRGRLGEAFF.

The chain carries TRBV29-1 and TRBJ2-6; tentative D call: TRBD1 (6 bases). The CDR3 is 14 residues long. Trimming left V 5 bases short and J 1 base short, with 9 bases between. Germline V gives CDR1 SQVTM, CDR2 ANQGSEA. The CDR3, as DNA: TGCAGCGTTTCCAGGGGTTCTGGGGCCAACGTCCTGACTTTC. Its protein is CSVSRGSGANVLTF.

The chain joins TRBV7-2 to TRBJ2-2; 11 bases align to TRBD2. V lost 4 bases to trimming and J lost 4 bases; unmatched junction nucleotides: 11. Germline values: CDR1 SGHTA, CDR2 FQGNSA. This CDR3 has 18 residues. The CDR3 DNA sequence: TGTGCCAGCAGCTCCACTAGCGGGAGAGCTTCGAGCACCGGGGAGCTGTTTTTT. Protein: CASSSTSGRASSTGELFF.

The CDR3 DNA follows: TGTGCCAGCAGCTGGAGGGGGCTCTACGAGCAGTACTTC. It yields the protein CASSWRGLYEQYF. This chain uses TRBV7-2 with TRBJ2-7; TRBD1 is a possible D gene (7 bases). The CDR3 spans 13 residues. From germline, CDR1 is SGHTA and CDR2 FQGNSA. V lost 4 bases, J lost 3 bases, and 10 bases lay in between.

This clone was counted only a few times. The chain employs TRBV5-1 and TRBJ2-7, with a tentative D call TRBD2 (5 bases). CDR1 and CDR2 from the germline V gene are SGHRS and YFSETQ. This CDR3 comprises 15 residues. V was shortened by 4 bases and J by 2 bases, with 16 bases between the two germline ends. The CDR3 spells CASSTATGITYEQYF. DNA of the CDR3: TGCGCCAGCAGCACCGCGACCGGGATCACCTACGAGCAGTACTTC.

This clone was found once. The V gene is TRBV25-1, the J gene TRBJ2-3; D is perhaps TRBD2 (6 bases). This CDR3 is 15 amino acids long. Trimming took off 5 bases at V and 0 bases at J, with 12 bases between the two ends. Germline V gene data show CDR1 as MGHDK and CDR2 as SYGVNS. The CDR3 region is CASSSLTSSTDTQYF. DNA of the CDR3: TGTGCCAGCAGTTCCCTCACTAGCAGCACAGATACGCAGTATTTT.

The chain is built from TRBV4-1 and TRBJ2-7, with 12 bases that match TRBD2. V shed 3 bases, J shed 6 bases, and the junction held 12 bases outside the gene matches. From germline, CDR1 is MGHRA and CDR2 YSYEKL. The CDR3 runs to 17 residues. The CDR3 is CASSHRWTSGAIGEQYF. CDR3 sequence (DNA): TGCGCCAGCAGCCATAGGTGGACTAGCGGGGCGATAGGCGAGCAGTACTTC.

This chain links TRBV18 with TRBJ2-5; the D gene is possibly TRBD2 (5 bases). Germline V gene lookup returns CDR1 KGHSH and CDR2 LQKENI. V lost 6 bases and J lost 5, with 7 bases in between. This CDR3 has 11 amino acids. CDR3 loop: CASSSGETQYF. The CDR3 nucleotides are TGTGCCAGCTCTTCGGGGGAGACCCAGTACTTC.

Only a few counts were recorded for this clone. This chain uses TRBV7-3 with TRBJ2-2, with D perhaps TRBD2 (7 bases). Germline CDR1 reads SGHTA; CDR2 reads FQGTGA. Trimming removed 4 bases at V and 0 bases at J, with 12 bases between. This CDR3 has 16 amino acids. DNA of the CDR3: TGTGCCAGCAGCTACCCGGGGGGCTCGAACACCGGGGAGCTGTTTTTT. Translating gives CASSYPGGSNTGELFF. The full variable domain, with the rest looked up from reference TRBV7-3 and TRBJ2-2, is GAGVSQTPSNKVTEKGKYVELRCDPISGHTALYWYRQSLGQGPEFLIYFQGTGAADDSGLPNDRFFAVRPEGSVSTLKIQRTERGDSAVYLCASSYPGGSNTGELFFGEGSRLTVL.